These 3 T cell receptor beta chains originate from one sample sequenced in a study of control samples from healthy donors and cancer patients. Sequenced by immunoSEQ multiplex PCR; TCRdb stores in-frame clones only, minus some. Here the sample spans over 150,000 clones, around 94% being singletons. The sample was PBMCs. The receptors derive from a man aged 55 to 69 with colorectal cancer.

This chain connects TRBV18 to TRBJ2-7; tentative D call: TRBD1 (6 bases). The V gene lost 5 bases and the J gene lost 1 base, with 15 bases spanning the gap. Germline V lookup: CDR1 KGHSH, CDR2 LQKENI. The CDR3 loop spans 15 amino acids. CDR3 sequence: CASSAQGLGSYEQYF. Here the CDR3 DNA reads TGTGCCAGCTCAGCCCAGGGGCTTGGGTCCTACGAGCAGTACTTC.

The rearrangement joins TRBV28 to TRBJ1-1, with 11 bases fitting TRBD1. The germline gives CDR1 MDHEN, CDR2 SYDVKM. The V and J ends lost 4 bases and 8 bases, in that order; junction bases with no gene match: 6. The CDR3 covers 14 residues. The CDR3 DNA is TGTGCCAGCAGTTCCCACTGGACAGGGGGCGAAGCTTTCTTT. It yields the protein CASSSHWTGGEAFF.

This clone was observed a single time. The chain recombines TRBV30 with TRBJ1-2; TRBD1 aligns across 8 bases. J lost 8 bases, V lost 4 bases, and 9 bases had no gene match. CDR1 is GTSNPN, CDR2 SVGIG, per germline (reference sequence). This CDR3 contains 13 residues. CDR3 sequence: CAWTRGQGGGYTF. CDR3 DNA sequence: TGTGCCTGGACCAGGGGGCAGGGCGGGGGCTACACCTTC. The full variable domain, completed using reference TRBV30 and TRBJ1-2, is SQTIHQWPATLVQPVGSPLSLECTVEGTSNPNLYWYRQAAGRGLQLLFYSVGIGQISSEVPQNLSASRPQDRQFILSSKKLLLSDSGFYLCAWTRGQGGGYTFGSGTRLTVV.